This T cell receptor (beta chain) was recovered during a study of regulatory T cells in long-lasting Graves disease. General study results and limits: Newly diagnosed Graves' patients had higher TCR diversity than persistent ones.

Time point indicated: newly diagnosed GD, antithyroid drugs for less than 3 months. RNA extracted from PBMCs served as the sequencing template. This clonotype was seen ten or more times. Its specificity is not known. V gave up 4 bases and J gave up 6 bases, with 12 bases separating them. The CDR3 sequence is 13 residues long. Per germline, CDR1 DFQATT and CDR2 SNEGSKA (reference sequence). Construction of the TCR beta libraries employed iRepertoire HTBI primers in conjunction with Arm-PCR of CDR3 regions. One entry per CDR3 protein results from TCRdb running MiXCR on the multiplex PCR reads. This table holds about 430,000 distinct CDR3 sequences, 15% found once. These data were also filed under a second study, of T cells in Graves' hyperthyroidism and ophthalmopathy. As reported in that work: Appearing also in blood were most of the thyroid clonotypes expanded above 0.001.

The sample was peripheral blood mononuclear cells (PBMCs), taken at new diagnosis, from a patient treated with antithyroid drugs. This clonotype was obtained from a woman in her thirties or forties with Graves disease. V and J are TRBV20-1 and TRBJ1-4, with D tentatively TRBD1 (6 bases). CDR3 bases: TGCAGTGCTAAGTTGGACAGAGATGAAAAACTGTTTTTT. Protein: CSAKLDRDEKLFF.